Listed below are T cell receptor beta chains from one sample, sequenced in a study of blood T cells in healthy people across ages. TCRdb ran MiXCR on the 5' RACE reads and lists one entry per CDR3 protein. The sample shows roughly 1,000,000 distinct CDR3 sequences, roughly 24% of them seen only once. In addition, the sample was reused for a study of T cells of mothers and their children.

Sequencing was carried out using blood. The receptors originated from a girl under 10 years old in good health. The CDR3 runs from the conserved cysteine through the conserved F or W. Fields, in order: clone size, V gene, D gene, J gene, CDR3 length, CDR3 DNA, CDR3 protein. D genes are given only for firm matches. Part of the rows lack a size; the others show once, few, many or a class for expanded clones.

clone_size: few; v_call: TRBV4-2; d_call: -; j_call: TRBJ1-1; cdr3_length: 13; cdr3_nt: TGTGCCAGCAGCCCAGGGATTGGGACTGAAGCTTTCTTT; cdr3_aa: CASSPGIGTEAFF
clone_size: -; v_call: TRBV18; d_call: -; j_call: TRBJ1-5; cdr3_length: 15; cdr3_nt: TGTGCCAGCTCATCTCATCCGGGGCCCTCTCGGCCCCAGCATTTT; cdr3_aa: CASSSHPGPSRPQHF
clone_size: -; v_call: TRBV4-3; d_call: -; j_call: TRBJ2-7; cdr3_length: 14; cdr3_nt: TGCGCCAGCAGCCAAGATATGGCCGGCTACGAGCAGTACTTC; cdr3_aa: CASSQDMAGYEQYF
clone_size: -; v_call: TRBV29-1; d_call: -; j_call: TRBJ2-1; cdr3_length: 12; cdr3_nt: TGCAGCGTTGATGGGGACGCGAATGAGCAGTTCTTC; cdr3_aa: CSVDGDANEQFF
clone_size: -; v_call: TRBV7-6; d_call: TRBD2; j_call: TRBJ2-7; cdr3_length: 15; cdr3_nt: TGTGCCAGCAGCTCCAGACTAGCGGGGTTGAACGAGCAGTACTTC; cdr3_aa: CASSSRLAGLNEQYF
clone_size: few; v_call: TRBV21-1; d_call: -; j_call: TRBJ1-3; cdr3_length: 15; cdr3_nt: TGTGCCAGCAGCAAAGCGGACGTCACAGGAAACACCATATATTTT; cdr3_aa: CASSKADVTGNTIYF
clone_size: -; v_call: TRBV7-2; d_call: -; j_call: TRBJ2-1; cdr3_length: 14; cdr3_nt: TGTGCCAGCAGCTTAGTCGACAGAGGTTATGAGCAGTTCTTC; cdr3_aa: CASSLVDRGYEQFF
clone_size: few; v_call: TRBV18; d_call: -; j_call: TRBJ2-5; cdr3_length: 12; cdr3_nt: TGTGCCAGCTCACCACGGAAAGAGACCCAGTACTTC; cdr3_aa: CASSPRKETQYF
clone_size: -; v_call: TRBV7-8; d_call: -; j_call: TRBJ2-1; cdr3_length: 14; cdr3_nt: TGTGCCAGCAGCTTAGAGGTAGTGGCCAATGAGCAGTTCTTC; cdr3_aa: CASSLEVVANEQFF
clone_size: -; v_call: TRBV7-9; d_call: -; j_call: TRBJ2-3; cdr3_length: 16; cdr3_nt: TGTGCCAGCAGCCCACCCTCGGCCCAATTGTCCGATACGCAGTATTTT; cdr3_aa: CASSPPSAQLSDTQYF
clone_size: -; v_call: TRBV12-3/TRBV12-4; d_call: -; j_call: TRBJ2-1; cdr3_length: 14; cdr3_nt: TGTGCCAGCAGGACAGTCAACACCTACAATGAGCAGTTCTTC; cdr3_aa: CASRTVNTYNEQFF
clone_size: many; v_call: TRBV2; d_call: TRBD1; j_call: TRBJ1-4; cdr3_length: 14; cdr3_nt: TGTGCCAGCAGCCGAGACAGGGGTAATGAAAAACTGTTTTTT; cdr3_aa: CASSRDRGNEKLFF
clone_size: -; v_call: TRBV5-1; d_call: TRBD2; j_call: TRBJ2-3; cdr3_length: 15; cdr3_nt: TGCGCCAGCAGCCAGAGCGGGGGGGACACAGTTACGCAGTATTTT; cdr3_aa: CASSQSGGDTVTQYF
clone_size: few; v_call: TRBV4-1; d_call: -; j_call: TRBJ2-1; cdr3_length: 15; cdr3_nt: TGCGCCAGCAGCCCTATGGGGGCCACCTACAATGAGCAGTTCTTC; cdr3_aa: CASSPMGATYNEQFF
clone_size: many; v_call: TRBV9; d_call: -; j_call: TRBJ2-1; cdr3_length: 13; cdr3_nt: TGTGCCAGCAGCCCGCCACATAGCGATGAGCAGTTCTTC; cdr3_aa: CASSPPHSDEQFF
clone_size: few; v_call: TRBV5-1; d_call: -; j_call: TRBJ1-2; cdr3_length: 15; cdr3_nt: TGCACCAGCAGCCGGATGACAGACCCCTCTGACGGCTACACCTTC; cdr3_aa: CTSSRMTDPSDGYTF
clone_size: few; v_call: TRBV3-1; d_call: TRBD1; j_call: TRBJ2-7; cdr3_length: 16; cdr3_nt: TGTGCCAGCAGCCAAGTCCCGGGACAGGTTTTGATCGGGCAGTACTTC; cdr3_aa: CASSQVPGQVLIGQYF
clone_size: -; v_call: TRBV15; d_call: -; j_call: TRBJ2-5; cdr3_length: 14; cdr3_nt: TGTGCCACCAGCAGAGTCTGGGTACAAGAGACCCAGTACTTC; cdr3_aa: CATSRVWVQETQYF
clone_size: few; v_call: TRBV7-3; d_call: -; j_call: TRBJ1-6; cdr3_length: 14; cdr3_nt: TGTGCCAGCAGCGCTAAACACGACAGATCACCCCTCCACTTT; cdr3_aa: CASSAKHDRSPLHF
clone_size: -; v_call: TRBV7-9; d_call: TRBD2; j_call: TRBJ2-5; cdr3_length: 17; cdr3_nt: TGTGCCAGCAGCTCGAGCGGGACTAGCGGGGGACAAGAGACCCAGTACTTC; cdr3_aa: CASSSSGTSGGQETQYF
clone_size: few; v_call: TRBV14; d_call: -; j_call: TRBJ1-3; cdr3_length: 15; cdr3_nt: TGTGCCAGCAGCCTTGCCGGGACCGGAGGAAACACCATATATTTT; cdr3_aa: CASSLAGTGGNTIYF
clone_size: -; v_call: TRBV20-1; d_call: -; j_call: TRBJ2-7; cdr3_length: 13; cdr3_nt: TGCAGTGCCAAGACATACCGGGACTACGAGCAGTACTTC; cdr3_aa: CSAKTYRDYEQYF
clone_size: -; v_call: TRBV5-4; d_call: -; j_call: TRBJ1-6; cdr3_length: 14; cdr3_nt: TGTGCCAGCAGCTTCGTCGACAGCCATTCACCCCTCCACTTT; cdr3_aa: CASSFVDSHSPLHF
clone_size: -; v_call: TRBV7-3; d_call: -; j_call: TRBJ2-2; cdr3_length: 15; cdr3_nt: TGTGCCAGCAGCTTGTTAGGGGAGAACACCGGGGAGCTGTTTTTT; cdr3_aa: CASSLLGENTGELFF
clone_size: -; v_call: TRBV13; d_call: -; j_call: TRBJ2-1; cdr3_length: 14; cdr3_nt: TGTGCCAGCAGCTCTCGACTAGTAAGTAATGAGCAGTTCTTC; cdr3_aa: CASSSRLVSNEQFF
clone_size: few; v_call: TRBV20-1; d_call: -; j_call: TRBJ2-1; cdr3_length: 12; cdr3_nt: TGCAGTGCTCGGGACTTCAACAATGAGCAGTTCTTC; cdr3_aa: CSARDFNNEQFF
clone_size: few; v_call: TRBV12-5; d_call: TRBD2; j_call: TRBJ2-7; cdr3_length: 13; cdr3_nt: TGTGCTAGTGTTGCGAGGGAGGGCTACGAGCAGTACTTC; cdr3_aa: CASVAREGYEQYF
clone_size: -; v_call: TRBV12-3/TRBV12-4; d_call: TRBD1; j_call: TRBJ2-5; cdr3_length: 14; cdr3_nt: TGTGCCACTACTAGTGGGGACAGGATAGAGACCCAGTACTTC; cdr3_aa: CATTSGDRIETQYF